This TCR beta chain came from a study of shared clonotypes between healthy human individuals. Overall study context: Per donor, CD8 memory used one plate, CD8 naive used two, CD4 memory used three and CD4 naive used three. The study's findings and limits: Compared with memory subsets, naive subsets generally had larger estimated richness. The sharing of 4.5% to 5% of naive CD4 clonotypes was seen across a handful of donors.

In the naive CD8 group, cells lacked CD45RO and were positively selected for CCR7, so terminally differentiated effector memory CD45RA+ cells were left out. All donors were Caucasian adults living in Nashville, Tennessee. With respect to this clone: Its antigen is unknown.

Repertoires were generated with immunoSEQ multiplex PCR, while TCRdb's copy carries only in-frame clones and drops some. The sample consists of about 2.2 million clones, 93% of them appearing once. This clonotype was sampled from a man aged 18 to 30 in good health. Some clones in this sample may be carry-over from other donors' samples. Sequencing was performed on naive CD8+ T cells from PBMCs.

The CDR3 DNA reads as TGTGCCAGTAGTATCACGGGGGTCCAGCCCCAGCATTTT. This encodes CASSITGVQPQHF. The chain uses TRBV19 and TRBJ1-5; tentatively, D is TRBD1 (5 bases). The CDR3 spans 13 residues. Germline V CDR1 and CDR2: LNHDA, SQIVND (reference sequence). Trimming left V 3 bases short and J 7 bases short, with 10 bases between.